This T cell receptor (beta chain) comes out of a study of cytomegalovirus exposure and HLA in healthy donors. Overall study results and limits: Later on, an analysis found that several of the most significant clusters appeared to be linked to common viral pathogens, which included parvovirus B19. Fewer N-insertions than the approximately 700-donor mean were reportedly shown by an Asian-associated ancestry cluster in a later analysis.

The CDR3 has 15 amino acids. Germline V lookup: CDR1 SGHNT, CDR2 YYREEE (reference sequence). With V trimmed by 7 bases and J by 4 bases, 8 bases remained unmatched. About this clone itself: The antigen remains undetermined.

Primers: 60 Vbeta forward and 13 Jbeta reverse. Sequenced by immunoSEQ multiplex PCR; TCRdb stores in-frame clones only, minus some. The sample consists of some 200,000 clones, 65% to 85% of them appearing once. The receptor's source is a boy between 2 and 10 years old in good health and CMV-seronegative. The chain joins TRBV5-4 to TRBJ2-3, with 11 bases identical to TRBD2. The specimen sequenced was PBMCs. The CDR3 loop is CASREELAGADTQYF. For the CDR3, the DNA is TGTGCCAGCCGAGAGGAACTAGCGGGAGCAGATACGCAGTATTTT.